The sequence of this T cell receptor beta chain was determined in a study of T cells in localized non-small cell lung cancer. Whole-study results and caveats: The appearance of a median approximately 60 of the top 100 tumor clones was seen in adjacent lung. Since sequencing was restricted to only one region of the tumor, intratumor heterogeneity remains a possibility. Uninvolved neighboring lung showed the greatest T cell clonality, exceeding tumor. Blood T cell density predicted longer survival; adjacent-lung clonality, shorter.

Trimming took 4 bases from V and 4 from J, leaving 8 bases between them. The CDR3 spans 12 residues. Germline CDR1 is MNHEY and CDR2 is SMNVEV (reference sequence). Here immunoSEQ multiplex PCR was the method, and the copy in TCRdb shows in-frame clones only, minus some. Found here are under 20,000 clones, more than 70% of them singletons; the top ten hold under 30%. For this clone: Its antigen is undetermined.

The sequence was obtained from a male donor aged 60 or over with stage II lung adenocarcinoma. The sequences come from peripheral blood mononuclear cells, collected before any cancer treatment. The V and J genes are TRBV27 and TRBJ2-7; no clear D. The CDR3 sequence is CASSSSEYEQYF. The CDR3 region has the DNA TGTGCCAGCAGTTCCTCAGAGTACGAGCAGTACTTC.